A single sample is the source of the 9 T cell receptor beta chains below, sequenced in a study of T cell clonotyping in hematopoietic cell transplantation. The method was immunoSEQ multiplex PCR; TCRdb's version includes in-frame clones alone and lacks a portion of them. This sample has some 13,000 clones, with approximately 88% found just once. Time point in this sample: recipient sample about 28 days before transplant, after cytoreduction. The material sequenced was peripheral blood mononuclear cells, taken before stem cell transplant. The receptors come from a man aged 60 to 75 with acute myeloid leukemia. Some clones in this sample may be carry-over from other donors' samples.

V is TRBV2 and J is TRBJ2-7; D gene ambiguous. Germline V gene lookup returns CDR1 SNHLY and CDR2 FYNNEI. V dropped 7 bases and J dropped 2 bases, with 9 bases sitting between them. The CDR3 has 12 residues. The CDR3 DNA is TGTGCCAGCAATAGAGACACCTACGAGCAGTACTTC. Amino acids: CASNRDTYEQYF.

V is TRBV2 and J is TRBJ2-3; 7 bases fit TRBD1. The length of the CDR3 is 14 residues. The V gene's germline CDR1 is SNHLY and CDR2 FYNNEI. Trimming took 2 bases from V and 1 from J; bases not matched to a gene: 0. DNA for the CDR3: TGTGCCAGCAGTGAACAGGGGGGCACAGATACGCAGTATTTT. Its protein product is CASSEQGGTDTQYF. Full variable domain (missing parts from reference TRBV2 and TRBJ2-3): EPEVTQTPSHQVTQMGQEVILRCVPISNHLYFYWYRQILGQKVEFLVSFYNNEISEKSEIFDDQFSVERPDGSNFTLKIRSTKLEDSAMYFCASSEQGGTDTQYFGPGTRLTVL.

CDR3 sequence (DNA): TGTGCCAGCAGTGGAAATGAGGGAGCTTGGGGCACTAACTACGAGCAGTACTTC. It translates to CASSGNEGAWGTNYEQYF. The chain is built from TRBV25-1 and TRBJ2-5; D possibly matches TRBD1 or TRBD2 (5 bases each). The DNA end is a closer match to TRBJ2-7, so the J assignment may be wrong. CDR1 MGHDK and CDR2 SYGVNS come from the germline V gene. CDR3 size: 18 residues.

V and J are TRBV28 and TRBJ2-7; 8 bases are a match to TRBD1. CDR1 MDHEN and CDR2 SYDVKM come from the germline V gene. There are 15 residues in the CDR3. Unmatched junction bases numbered 12, after V lost 5 bases and J lost 6 bases. In nucleotides, the CDR3 is TGTGCCAGCAGTCCCTCCTTCGACAGGGGCGGCGAGCAGTACTTC. Encoded protein: CASSPSFDRGGEQYF.

The V call is TRBV7-6, the J call TRBJ1-1; D is perhaps TRBD1 (5 bases). Trimming took 1 base from V and 4 from J, leaving 10 bases between them. Germline loops: CDR1 SGHVS, CDR2 FNYEAQ. The length of the CDR3 is 14 residues. The CDR3 nucleotides are TGTGCCAGCAGCTTAGTCAGGGAGGCCACTGAAGCTTTCTTT. Translation gives CASSLVREATEAFF.

In this sample, this clone turned up once. The chain joins TRBV2 to TRBJ2-1; 7 bases line up with TRBD2. Germline V gene sequence: CDR1 SNHLY, CDR2 FYNNEI. This CDR3 is 14 amino acids long. V shed 10 bases, J shed 4 bases, and the junction held 10 bases outside the gene matches. CDR3 DNA sequence: TGTGCCACCGCGGCGGGAGCGATGTACAATGAGCAGTTCTTC. Its translation: CATAAGAMYNEQFF.

The chain combines TRBV9 with TRBJ1-3; 7 bases map to TRBD1. Losses at the gene ends were 2 bases for V and 3 bases for J; bases not matched to a gene: 2. Germline-derived CDR1 and CDR2 are SGDLS and YYNGEE. The CDR3 consists of 14 residues. The CDR3 sequence is CASSVGTDGNTIYF. CDR3 in DNA: TGTGCCAGCAGCGTGGGGACAGATGGAAACACCATATATTTT.

The chain employs TRBV6-1 and TRBJ1-1; D remains ambiguous. CDR1 and CDR2 from the germline V gene are MNHNS and SASEGT. The CDR3 spans 11 residues. Trimming shortened V by 10 bases and J by 8 bases, and 14 bases separated the two germline ends. The CDR3 DNA reads as TGTGCCACCAGCTGGCCATACGAAGCTTTCTTT. It codes for CATSWPYEAFF.

The rearrangement uses TRBV9 and TRBJ2-3; possible D gene TRBD2, 6 bases. V lost 1 base, J lost 3 bases, and 15 bases lay in between. The CDR3 is made up of 16 amino acids. Germline V CDR1 and CDR2: SGDLS, YYNGEE. CDR3 in DNA: TGTGCCAGCAGCGTACAAGTGGGGGGTGGGACAGATACGCAGTATTTT. This encodes CASSVQVGGGTDTQYF.